These 18 T cell receptor beta chains were sequenced from one sample in a study of blood T cell repertoires in COVID-19. Data came from immunoSEQ multiplex PCR; TCRdb stores just in-frame clones and leaves some out. Of tens of thousands of clones in the sample, 79% are singletons; the top ten hold roughly 20%. The source material was peripheral blood. These receptors were obtained from a woman of 80 years or more with active or convalescent COVID-19.

The chain is built from TRBV30 and TRBJ1-5, with 8 positions matching TRBD1. The germline gives CDR1 GTSNPN, CDR2 SVGIG (reference sequence). The CDR3 is 14 residues long. V trimming: 7 bases; J trimming: 0 bases; junction bases outside the gene matches: 5. The CDR3 sequence is CALVGQGSNQPQHF. The CDR3 bases are TGTGCCTTGGTCGGACAGGGTAGCAATCAGCCCCAGCATTTT.

In its sample, this clone was seen once. This rearrangement joins TRBV2 to TRBJ1-5; D remains ambiguous. The CDR3 extends over 15 amino acids. V was trimmed by 3 bases and J by 2 bases, leaving 11 bases between them. The germline V gene encodes CDR1 SNHLY and CDR2 FYNNEI. The CDR3 protein is CASSEAGWGNQPQHF. The CDR3 nucleotides are TGTGCCAGCAGTGAGGCGGGTTGGGGCAATCAGCCCCAGCATTTT.

V is TRBV15 and J is TRBJ2-5; D is perhaps TRBD2 (5 bases). V lost 0 bases and J 3 bases, leaving 11 bases between the germline ends. This CDR3 comprises 15 residues. Germline V gives CDR1 LNHNV, CDR2 YYDKDF (reference sequence). CDR3 sequence: CATSRETWGEETQYF. CDR3 sequence (DNA): TGTGCCACCAGCAGAGAGACCTGGGGAGAAGAGACCCAGTACTTC.

This clone was counted ten times or more. J is TRBJ2-7 and V is TRBV4-1; a weak D match, TRBD2 (5 bases). Trimming removed 0 bases from V and 7 bases from J, with 10 bases in between. The CDR3 runs to 13 residues. The germline V gene encodes CDR1 MGHRA and CDR2 YSYEKL. CDR3 DNA: TGCGCCAGCAGCCAAGATCGGCCGGGGGAGCAGTACTTC. This gives the protein CASSQDRPGEQYF.

The chain joins TRBV19 to TRBJ1-5; D not certain. Between the trimmed V and J ends, which lost 9 bases and 0 bases, there was a span of 15 bases. This CDR3 spans 15 amino acids. Looked up from germline, CDR1 is LNHDA and CDR2 is SQIVND (reference sequence). CDR3 region: CASREGGDSNQPQHF. CDR3 DNA: TGTGCCAGCAGAGAGGGCGGCGATAGCAATCAGCCCCAGCATTTT. The variable domain in full, completed from reference TRBV19 and TRBJ1-5, reads DGGITQSPKYLFRKEGQNVTLSCEQNLNHDAMYWYRQDPGQGLRLIYYSQIVNDFQKGDIAEGYSVSREKKESFPLTVTSAQKNPTAFYLCASREGGDSNQPQHFGDGTRLSIL.

The CDR3 reads CASSIGTSGGMYEQYF. CDR3 in DNA: TGTGCCAGTAGTATTGGGACTAGCGGGGGGATGTACGAGCAGTACTTC. This chain joins TRBV19 and TRBJ2-7, with 15 bases that match TRBD2. There are 16 residues in the CDR3. The ends lost 3 bases at V and 4 bases at J; junction bases unmatched: 4. Germline assignment: CDR1 LNHDA and CDR2 SQIVND (reference sequence).

The rearrangement uses TRBV5-6 and TRBJ1-2; a possible D gene is TRBD1 (6 bases). The V end lost 2 bases, the J end lost 13 bases, and 24 bases lay between the germline ends. CDR1 is SGHDT, CDR2 YYEEEE, per germline. The CDR3 extends over 15 amino acids. CDR3 sequence: CASSFRDRDTTQGTF. DNA for the CDR3: TGTGCCAGCAGCTTCCGCGACCGGGACACCACTCAGGGCACCTTC. Combining the CDR3 with reference TRBV5-6 and TRBJ1-2 gives the whole variable domain DAGVTQSPTHLIKTRGQQVTLRCSPKSGHDTVSWYQQALGQGPQFIFQYYEEEERQRGNFPDRFSGHQFPNYSSELNVNALLLGDSALYLCASSFRDRDTTQGTFGSGTRLTVV.

The table lists this clone with a few counts. The chain links TRBV11-3 to TRBJ1-1; D perhaps matches TRBD1 (5 bases). Trimming took off 5 bases at V and 1 base at J, with 8 bases between the two ends. CDR3 length equals 13 residues. Per germline, CDR1 SGHNT and CDR2 YENEEA. The CDR3 region has the DNA TGTGCCAGCAGCCATGACAGGAACACTGAAGCTTTCTTT. Protein: CASSHDRNTEAFF.

J is TRBJ2-2 and V is TRBV6-5, with 9 bases matching TRBD1. The CDR3 runs 15 residues. From germline, CDR1 is MNHEY and CDR2 SVGAGI. Trimming at V came to 2 bases and at J to 5 bases, leaving 3 bases not matched to a gene. CDR3 region: CASSYNRGQTGELFF. CDR3 coding DNA: TGTGCCAGCAGTTACAACAGGGGGCAAACCGGGGAGCTGTTTTTT.

The rearrangement links TRBV28 to TRBJ2-5; 10 bases agree with TRBD1. The CDR3 is made up of 15 amino acids. Germline V CDR1 and CDR2: MDHEN, SYDVKM. V shed 5 bases, J shed 3 bases, and the junction held 6 bases outside the gene matches. DNA of the CDR3: TGTGCCAGCAGTCTTCGAGGGACAGGGGAAGAGACCCAGTACTTC. This sequence encodes CASSLRGTGEETQYF.

The V and J genes are TRBV5-5 and TRBJ2-5; D is perhaps TRBD1 (6 bases). Germline V gives CDR1 SGHKS, CDR2 YYEKEE (reference sequence). This CDR3 is 14 amino acids long. Trimming shortened V by 7 bases and J by 0 bases, and 13 bases separated the two germline ends. The CDR3 region is CASGQGQNQETQYF. For the CDR3, the DNA is TGTGCCAGCGGCCAGGGACAAAACCAAGAGACCCAGTACTTC.

There are a few counts of this clone. The chain joins TRBV6-5 to TRBJ1-5; D is ambiguous. CDR1 and CDR2 from the germline V gene are MNHEY and SVGAGI. The CDR3 sequence is 15 residues long. The V gene lost 2 bases and the J gene lost 5 bases, with 13 bases spanning the gap. This CDR3 reads CASSYGGQAHQPQHF. The CDR3 DNA reads TGTGCCAGCAGTTACGGCGGTCAAGCCCATCAGCCCCAGCATTTT.

V gene TRBV9 combines with J gene TRBJ2-2, with 13 bases identical to TRBD2. Germline V CDR1 and CDR2: SGDLS, YYNGEE. Trimming cost V 3 bases and J 7 bases; bases outside gene matches: 3. The CDR3 loop spans 15 amino acids. CDR3 amino acids: CASSATSGGDGELFF. In nucleotides, the CDR3 is TGTGCCAGCAGCGCTACTAGCGGGGGGGACGGGGAGCTGTTTTTT.

V gene TRBV7-9 combines with J gene TRBJ1-4; TRBD1 might be the D (5 bases). The CDR3 extends over 15 amino acids. Germline CDR1 SEHNR, CDR2 FQNEAQ (reference sequence). Trimming left V 3 bases short and J 10 bases short, with 18 bases between. CDR3 sequence reads: CASSFVDSRPGKLFF. The CDR3 bases are TGTGCCAGCAGCTTCGTCGACAGCCGGCCGGGAAAACTGTTTTTT. The complete variable domain, with remaining parts taken from reference TRBV7-9 and TRBJ1-4, reads DTGVSQNPRHKITKRGQNVTFRCDPISEHNRLYWYRQTLGQGPEFLTYFQNEAQLEKSRLLSDRFSAERPKGSFSTLEIQRTEQGDSAMYLCASSFVDSRPGKLFFGSGTQLSVL.

The chain links TRBV21-1 to TRBJ1-4. TRBV21-1 is annotated as a pseudogene. The CDR3 has 16 residues. The DNA for the CDR3 is TGTGCCAGCAGCAGGGGCGGAGGGAGATATAATGAAAAACTGTTTTTT. Amino acids: CASSRGGGRYNEKLFF.

This clone was detected a few times. The rearrangement links TRBV14 to TRBJ2-7; 7 bases fit TRBD1. Germline CDR1 and CDR2: SGHDN and FVKESK. CDR3 size: 14 residues. The V and J ends lost 1 base and 3 bases, in that order; junction bases with no gene match: 3. The CDR3: CASSQGAGGYEQYF. The CDR3 DNA sequence: TGTGCCAGCAGCCAAGGGGCAGGGGGCTACGAGCAGTACTTC.

The chain couples TRBV7-9 to TRBJ2-3, with 15 bases identical to TRBD2. Per the germline V gene, CDR1 is SEHNR and CDR2 is FQNEAQ (reference sequence). The CDR3 sequence is 17 residues long. The ends lost 5 bases at V and 4 bases at J; junction bases unmatched: 7. The CDR3 nucleotides are TGTGCCAGCAGCCTAGGACTAGCGGGGGGGAACGCAGATACGCAGTATTTT. Its protein product is CASSLGLAGGNADTQYF.

A single count supports this clone. This chain connects TRBV11-2 to TRBJ2-7; tentatively, D is TRBD2 (5 bases). Germline CDR1 SGHAT, CDR2 FQNNGV. The V end lost 5 bases, the J end lost 6 bases, and 17 bases lay between the germline ends. The CDR3 consists of 14 residues. CDR3 DNA sequence: TGTGCCAGCAGCCCCTTGCTCGAGGGTAGCGAGCAGTACTTC. Protein product: CASSPLLEGSEQYF.